The 15 T cell receptor beta chains below were found in one sample sequenced in a study of T cell changes during pregnancy in multiple sclerosis. The assay was immunoSEQ multiplex PCR, and TCRdb's table has in-frame clones only and misses some. The data show 80,000 or so clones, with roughly 94% seen just once and roughly 0.9% held by the top ten. The sample was peripheral blood, taken in the second trimester of pregnancy. The receptor source for this set is a female donor in good health, enrolled as a control in a pregnancy study.

The chain has TRBV28 and TRBJ1-5; D possibly corresponds to TRBD1 (6 bases). The V gene lost 7 bases and the J gene lost 4 bases, with 14 bases spanning the gap. The CDR3 totals 14 residues. The germline V gene has CDR1 MDHEN and CDR2 SYDVKM. CDR3 in DNA: TGTGCCAGCACATCAACAGGGAAGAATCAGCCCCAGCATTTT. This gives the protein CASTSTGKNQPQHF.

The chain employs TRBV7-9 and TRBJ1-3; the D gene is possibly TRBD1 (6 bases). Per the germline V gene, CDR1 is SEHNR and CDR2 is FQNEAQ (reference sequence). The CDR3 sequence is 16 residues long. The ends were cut back, 6 bases at V and 0 bases at J, with 15 bases in the middle. The CDR3 nucleotides read TGTGCCAGCAGACTATACAGGGCCAACTCTGGAAACACCATATATTTT. Protein sequence: CASRLYRANSGNTIYF.

The chain has TRBV7-8 and TRBJ1-5; D is unresolved. The CDR3 consists of 15 residues. Trimming stripped 2 bases from V and 3 bases from J, with 11 bases between. Germline V gene data show CDR1 as SGHVS and CDR2 as FQNEAQ. The CDR3 is CASSLSGPINQPQHF. DNA for the CDR3: TGTGCCAGCAGCTTATCAGGCCCGATCAATCAGCCCCAGCATTTT.

This chain joins TRBV18 and TRBJ1-5, with TRBD1 as a possible D gene (6 bases). The CDR3 runs to 14 residues. The germline V and J ends were trimmed by 5 bases and 5 bases, with 13 bases remaining between them. Germline V gives CDR1 KGHSH, CDR2 LQKENI. This CDR3 is CASSSTTGYQPQHF. CDR3 nucleotides: TGTGCCAGCTCATCTACGACAGGATATCAGCCCCAGCATTTT.

The chain couples TRBV2 to TRBJ1-5; D gene ambiguous. Germline values: CDR1 SNHLY, CDR2 FYNNEI. The CDR3 spans 15 residues. Trimming removed 6 bases at V and 4 bases at J, with 16 bases between. The CDR3 reads CASSYSPALNQPQHF. CDR3 DNA: TGTGCCAGCAGCTACAGTCCGGCGTTGAATCAGCCCCAGCATTTT. The full variable domain, completed using reference TRBV2 and TRBJ1-5, is EPEVTQTPSHQVTQMGQEVILRCVPISNHLYFYWYRQILGQKVEFLVSFYNNEISEKSEIFDDQFSVERPDGSNFTLKIRSTKLEDSAMYFCASSYSPALNQPQHFGDGTRLSIL.

The genes are TRBV19 and TRBJ2-6, with D uncertain. Germline V lookup: CDR1 LNHDA, CDR2 SQIVND (reference sequence). Trimming pared 1 base from V and 3 bases from J, leaving 10 bases between. CDR3 length: 16 residues. The CDR3 coding sequence is TGTGCCAGTAGTATAGCGAGGTTCTTTGGGGCCAACGTCCTGACTTTC. Translating it yields CASSIARFFGANVLTF.

The genes are TRBV2 and TRBJ2-3; 8 bases match TRBD1. V lost 7 bases to trimming and J lost 2 bases; unmatched junction nucleotides: 11. Germline CDR1 SNHLY, CDR2 FYNNEI. The CDR3 totals 16 residues. The CDR3 protein is CASTGDRRSPTDTQYF. The CDR3, as DNA: TGTGCCAGCACGGGGGACAGGAGATCCCCCACAGATACGCAGTATTTT.

The V call is TRBV4-1, the J call TRBJ2-3; perhaps TRBD2 as D (7 bases). The V end was cut by 4 bases, the J end by 2 bases, with 19 bases between. CDR3 length equals 17 residues. Germline V gene data show CDR1 as MGHRA and CDR2 as YSYEKL. CDR3 region: CASSPRGGGQHTDTQYF. As DNA, the CDR3 is TGCGCCAGCAGCCCCCGGGGCGGGGGCCAACACACAGATACGCAGTATTTT.

The V call is TRBV5-1, the J call TRBJ2-5, with 16 bases fitting TRBD2. This CDR3 has 17 residues. The J segment lost 5 bases and the V segment lost 2 bases, leaving 6 bases of the junction unmatched. CDR1 SGHRS and CDR2 YFSETQ come from the germline V gene. CDR3 coding DNA: TGCGCCAGCAGCTTCCAGGGACTAGCGGGAGGGCCGGAGACCCAGTACTTC. Translating it yields CASSFQGLAGGPETQYF. The entire variable domain, with the rest obtained from reference TRBV5-1 and TRBJ2-5, is as follows: KAGVTQTPRYLIKTRGQQVTLSCSPISGHRSVSWYQQTPGQGLQFLFEYFSETQRNKGNFPGRFSGRQFSNSRSEMNVSTLELGDSALYLCASSFQGLAGGPETQYFGPGTRLLVL.

This clone appeared once. J is TRBJ1-1 and V is TRBV15; D ambiguous. V was cut by 5 bases and J by 6 bases, with 13 bases left in between. This CDR3 contains 13 residues. The germline V gene encodes CDR1 LNHNV and CDR2 YYDKDF (reference sequence). The CDR3 DNA reads TGTGCCACCAGCGGGAGCAGTAATTCTGAAGCTTTCTTT. Translating it yields CATSGSSNSEAFF.

J is TRBJ1-5 and V is TRBV2; TRBD1 is a possible D gene (5 bases). The V and J ends lost 7 bases and 2 bases respectively, with 15 bases between them. Looked up from germline, CDR1 is SNHLY and CDR2 is FYNNEI. The CDR3 loop spans 15 amino acids. CDR3 DNA sequence: TGTGCCAGCATGGACATCCCCGAGGGCAATCAGCCCCAGCATTTT. It translates to CASMDIPEGNQPQHF.

The chain combines TRBV28 with TRBJ2-7, with 8 positions matching TRBD2. V was clipped by 5 bases and J by 5 bases; unmatched bases: 2. The CDR3 consists of 12 residues. Per the germline V gene, CDR1 is MDHEN and CDR2 is SYDVKM. Here the CDR3 reads CASSPGGDEQYF. In nucleotides, the CDR3 is TGTGCCAGCAGTCCCGGGGGGGACGAGCAGTACTTC.

J is TRBJ1-4 and V is TRBV5-6, with 8 nucleotides matching TRBD1. The junction had 6 bases not matched to a gene; V was cut back by 0 bases and J by 5 bases. Germline CDR1 is SGHDT and CDR2 is YYEEEE. This CDR3 contains 16 residues. CDR3 coding DNA: TGTGCCAGCAGCTTGGGGACAGGGTTGTCGAATGAAAAACTGTTTTTT. Its protein product is CASSLGTGLSNEKLFF.

The chain combines TRBV7-9 with TRBJ1-3; D might be TRBD1 (6 bases). Trimming pared 4 bases from V and 4 bases from J, leaving 8 bases between. The CDR3 is made up of 13 amino acids. The germline V gene has CDR1 SEHNR and CDR2 FQNEAQ (reference sequence). CDR3 nucleotide sequence: TGTGCCAGCAGCTGGACAGAGGGAAACACCATATATTTT. Amino acids: CASSWTEGNTIYF.

The chain combines TRBV19 with TRBJ2-2; 12 nucleotides align to TRBD2. V dropped 6 bases and J dropped 4; count of bases not matched to a gene: 0. There are 14 residues in the CDR3. CDR1 and CDR2 (germline): LNHDA, SQIVND (reference sequence). The CDR3 coding sequence is TGTGCCAGTAGGACTAGCGGGAGCACCGGGGAGCTGTTTTTT. It is translated as CASRTSGSTGELFF.